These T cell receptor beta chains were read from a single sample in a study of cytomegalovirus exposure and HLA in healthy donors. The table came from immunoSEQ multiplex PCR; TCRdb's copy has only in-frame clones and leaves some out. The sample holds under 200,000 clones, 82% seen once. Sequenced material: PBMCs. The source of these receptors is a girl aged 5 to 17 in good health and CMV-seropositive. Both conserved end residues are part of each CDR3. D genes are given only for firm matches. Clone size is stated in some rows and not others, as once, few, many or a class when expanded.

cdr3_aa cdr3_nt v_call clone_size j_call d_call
CASSDTGTGRSGGYGYTF TGTGCCAGCAGTGACACCGGGACAGGGCGGTCGGGAGGCTATGGCTACACCTTC TRBV25-1 NA TRBJ1-2 TRBD1
CASSQGFNQPQHF TGTGCCAGTAGTCAGGGCTTCAATCAGCCCCAGCATTTT TRBV19 few TRBJ1-5 NA
CASSLDSNTEAFF TGTGCCAGCAGCTTGGACAGCAACACTGAAGCTTTCTTT TRBV7-9 NA TRBJ1-1 NA
CASSGDRGPYEQYF TGTGCCAGCAGCGGCGACAGGGGACCCTACGAGCAGTACTTC TRBV9 NA TRBJ2-7 TRBD1
CASSVGAGYGQPQHF TGTGCCAGCAGCGTAGGGGCGGGGTACGGTCAGCCCCAGCATTTT TRBV9 NA TRBJ1-5 NA
CASSDQLAGGNQETQYF TGTGCCAGCAGTGACCAACTAGCGGGAGGGAACCAAGAGACCCAGTACTTC TRBV6-1 NA TRBJ2-5 TRBD2
CASSLSATGTLAEQYF TGTGCCAGTAGTCTCTCCGCGACAGGGACGCTTGCCGAGCAGTACTTC TRBV19 NA TRBJ2-7 TRBD1
CASTSGTGVSYGYTF TGTGCCAGTACCTCCGGGACAGGGGTATCCTATGGCTACACCTTC TRBV19 NA TRBJ1-2 TRBD1
CASSPSSGRVTKTQYF TGTGCCAGCAGCCCCTCTAGCGGGAGGGTTACAAAGACCCAGTACTTC TRBV7-2 NA TRBJ2-5 TRBD2
CAINTGLDVGELFF TGTGCCATCAATACCGGACTCGACGTCGGGGAGCTGTTTTTT TRBV10-3 NA TRBJ2-2 NA
CASSLAIGRLTPTDTQYF TGTGCCAGCAGCTTAGCGATCGGGAGGCTAACCCCCACAGATACGCAGTATTTT TRBV7-9 NA TRBJ2-3 TRBD2
CASSFAKGDIDEKLFF TGTGCCAGCAGTTTTGCCAAGGGAGACATTGATGAAAAACTGTTTTTT TRBV28 NA TRBJ1-4 NA
CASNEAGSETQYF TGTGCCAGCAACGAGGCGGGATCTGAGACCCAGTACTTC TRBV28 NA TRBJ2-5 NA
CASIGPGLAGGEIDEQFF TGTGCCAGTATTGGGCCGGGACTAGCGGGAGGAGAGATCGATGAGCAGTTCTTC TRBV19 NA TRBJ2-1 TRBD2
CASSEPDSLEAFF TGTGCCAGCAGCGAACCGGACAGCCTTGAAGCTTTCTTT TRBV2 NA TRBJ1-1 NA
CASSAGQGDTEAFF TGCGCCAGCAGCGCTGGACAGGGGGACACTGAAGCTTTCTTT TRBV5-1 NA TRBJ1-1 TRBD1
CASSLGTGLGVETQYF TGCGCCAGCAGCTTGGGGACAGGACTCGGGGTGGAGACCCAGTACTTC TRBV5-1 NA TRBJ2-5 TRBD1
CASSSRRGSGANVLTF TGCGCCAGCAGCTCACGGAGGGGCTCTGGGGCCAACGTCCTGACTTTC TRBV5-1 NA TRBJ2-6 NA
CASSQGGLAEFWNGDEQFF TGCGCCAGCAGCCAAGGGGGACTAGCGGAGTTCTGGAACGGCGATGAGCAGTTCTTC TRBV4-1 once TRBJ2-1 TRBD2
CAWSVQVNTEAFF TGTGCCTGGAGTGTACAGGTCAACACTGAAGCTTTCTTT TRBV30 NA TRBJ1-1 NA